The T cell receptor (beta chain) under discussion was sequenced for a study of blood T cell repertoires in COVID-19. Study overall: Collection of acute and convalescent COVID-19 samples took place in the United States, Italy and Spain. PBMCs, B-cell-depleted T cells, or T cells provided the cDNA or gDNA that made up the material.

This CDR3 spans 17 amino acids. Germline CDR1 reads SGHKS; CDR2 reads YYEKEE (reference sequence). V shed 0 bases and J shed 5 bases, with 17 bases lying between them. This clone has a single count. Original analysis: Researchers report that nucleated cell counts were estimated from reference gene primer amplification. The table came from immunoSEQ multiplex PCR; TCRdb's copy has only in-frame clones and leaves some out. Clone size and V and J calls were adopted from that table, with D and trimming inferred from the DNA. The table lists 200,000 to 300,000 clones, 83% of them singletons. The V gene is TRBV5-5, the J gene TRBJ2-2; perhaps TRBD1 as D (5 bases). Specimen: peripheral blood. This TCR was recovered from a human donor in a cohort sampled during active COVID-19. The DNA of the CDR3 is TGTGCCAGCAGCTTGGAATTCCAGGGTATTTTAACCGGGGAGCTGTTTTTT. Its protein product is CASSLEFQGILTGELFF.